A selection of T cell receptor beta chains follows, all from one sample in a study of breast tumors, draining lymph nodes, adjacent tissues. TCRdb analysed the multiplex PCR reads with MiXCR anew, one entry per CDR3 protein. The sample has about 230,000 distinct CDR3 sequences; roughly 32% are singletons. What was sequenced was axillary lymph node tissue. These receptors were obtained from a female donor with breast cancer. Some clones in this sample may be carry-over from other donors' samples. Each CDR3 is given with its conserved first and last residue. Fields, in order: J gene, D gene, clone size, V gene, CDR3 DNA, CDR3 protein. The D gene is left open where the match is weak. Only some rows state a clone size, as once, few, many or a class for expanded clones.

j_call: TRBJ2-4; d_call: TRBD2; clone_size: -; v_call: TRBV30; cdr3_nt: TGTGCCCGCTACACTAGCGGGCTTATTCAGTACTTC; cdr3_aa: CARYTSGLIQYF
j_call: TRBJ1-6; d_call: -; clone_size: -; v_call: TRBV6-7; cdr3_nt: TGTGCGCCAACGGGGATAAGAGGACGGAGCTCCTATAATTCACCCCTCCACTTT; cdr3_aa: CAPTGIRGRSSYNSPLHF
j_call: TRBJ2-1; d_call: TRBD2; clone_size: many; v_call: TRBV12-3/TRBV12-4; cdr3_nt: TGTGCCAGCAGTTCCCGGACTAGCGGGGGCGATGAGCAGTTCTTC; cdr3_aa: CASSSRTSGGDEQFF
j_call: TRBJ2-1; d_call: TRBD2; clone_size: -; v_call: TRBV20-1; cdr3_nt: TGCAGTGCTCCCAGACCCGGGGGACTAGCGGGAGGCTCCTACAATGAGCAGTTCTTC; cdr3_aa: CSAPRPGGLAGGSYNEQFF
j_call: TRBJ1-5; d_call: -; clone_size: many; v_call: TRBV20-1; cdr3_nt: TGCAGTGCTAGAGCGGCAGGGGAATATTACCAGCCCCAGCATTTT; cdr3_aa: CSARAAGEYYQPQHF
j_call: TRBJ2-5; d_call: TRBD2; clone_size: -; v_call: TRBV20-1; cdr3_nt: TGCAGTGCTTTGAGCGGGGCGAGGTGGGAGACCCAGTACTTC; cdr3_aa: CSALSGARWETQYF
j_call: TRBJ2-1; d_call: -; clone_size: many; v_call: TRBV7-3; cdr3_nt: TGTGCCAGCAGCCCCCTGACAGTTTACTCCTACAATGAGCAGTTCTTC; cdr3_aa: CASSPLTVYSYNEQFF
j_call: TRBJ2-3; d_call: TRBD1; clone_size: many; v_call: TRBV2; cdr3_nt: TGTGCCAGCAGTGCCACGACAGGGGGCCCAGATACGCAGTATTTT; cdr3_aa: CASSATTGGPDTQYF
j_call: TRBJ1-2; d_call: -; clone_size: -; v_call: TRBV7-2; cdr3_nt: TGTGCCAGCAGCCTCGTTGAGGGGTCTCATGGCTACACCTTC; cdr3_aa: CASSLVEGSHGYTF
j_call: TRBJ2-5; d_call: -; clone_size: many; v_call: TRBV6-5; cdr3_nt: TGTGCCAGCACCGCAGACACTACCGAGGTTGAGACCCAGTACTTC; cdr3_aa: CASTADTTEVETQYF
j_call: TRBJ1-3; d_call: -; clone_size: once; v_call: TRBV7-2; cdr3_nt: TGTGCCAGCAGCTTAGCAGGGAATACTGGAAACACCATATATTTT; cdr3_aa: CASSLAGNTGNTIYF
j_call: TRBJ1-1; d_call: -; clone_size: many; v_call: TRBV29-1; cdr3_nt: TGCAGCGTTGAAAGAGGAGGGAACACTGAAGCTTTCTTT; cdr3_aa: CSVERGGNTEAFF
j_call: TRBJ2-5; d_call: -; clone_size: -; v_call: TRBV9; cdr3_nt: TGTGCCAGCAGCTTGGGACACTCCCAACAAGAGACCCAGTACTTC; cdr3_aa: CASSLGHSQQETQYF
j_call: TRBJ2-3; d_call: TRBD2; clone_size: many; v_call: TRBV7-2; cdr3_nt: TGTGCCAGCAGCCCCCGCCCTTCTAGCGGGACTGCAGATACGCAGTATTTT; cdr3_aa: CASSPRPSSGTADTQYF
j_call: TRBJ1-1; d_call: -; clone_size: -; v_call: TRBV29-1; cdr3_nt: TGCAGCGTTGTCCGCAGCCAGGTGAACACTGAAGCTTTCTTT; cdr3_aa: CSVVRSQVNTEAFF
j_call: TRBJ1-6; d_call: -; clone_size: many; v_call: TRBV5-5; cdr3_nt: TGTGCCAGCAGCTTGGGGCTGGATAATTCACCCCTCCACTTT; cdr3_aa: CASSLGLDNSPLHF
j_call: TRBJ2-5; d_call: -; clone_size: -; v_call: TRBV18; cdr3_nt: TGTGCCAGCTCACCCCTTCTCGGTTACAGGGACGAGACCCAGTACTTC; cdr3_aa: CASSPLLGYRDETQYF
j_call: TRBJ1-5; d_call: -; clone_size: many; v_call: TRBV5-1; cdr3_nt: TGCGCCAGCAGCATAGGGGGTGGCAATCAGCCCCAGCATTTT; cdr3_aa: CASSIGGGNQPQHF
j_call: TRBJ2-1; d_call: -; clone_size: many; v_call: TRBV6-1; cdr3_nt: TGTGCCAGCGCTAGGGTAAACTACAATGAGCAGTTCTTC; cdr3_aa: CASARVNYNEQFF
j_call: TRBJ1-4; d_call: -; clone_size: many; v_call: TRBV7-9; cdr3_nt: TGTGCCAGCAGCCTTACAACAACTAATGAAAAACTGTTTTTT; cdr3_aa: CASSLTTTNEKLFF
j_call: TRBJ2-7; d_call: TRBD2; clone_size: -; v_call: TRBV7-2; cdr3_nt: TGTGCCAGCAGCGACGGGACTAGCGGAACCTACGAGCAGTACTTC; cdr3_aa: CASSDGTSGTYEQYF
j_call: TRBJ2-3; d_call: -; clone_size: -; v_call: TRBV7-2; cdr3_nt: TGTGCCAGCAGCTTAGGGCGGGTACTGGGCTACACAGATACGCAGTATTTT; cdr3_aa: CASSLGRVLGYTDTQYF
j_call: TRBJ1-3; d_call: -; clone_size: many; v_call: TRBV9; cdr3_nt: TGTGCCAGCAGCGTAGAGAGGGGGGGAAACACCATATATTTT; cdr3_aa: CASSVERGGNTIYF
j_call: TRBJ2-3; d_call: -; clone_size: -; v_call: TRBV25-1; cdr3_nt: TGTGCCAGCACCGGGACTGGACCTCATGAGCAGTATTTT; cdr3_aa: CASTGTGPHEQYF
j_call: TRBJ2-7; d_call: TRBD1; clone_size: many; v_call: TRBV4-1; cdr3_nt: TGCGCCAGCAGCCAGACAGGGCGAGAGCAGTACTTC; cdr3_aa: CASSQTGREQYF
j_call: TRBJ2-5; d_call: -; clone_size: many; v_call: TRBV4-3; cdr3_nt: TGCGCCAGCAGCCAAGATGTTGCAACTCTAGAGACCCAGTACTTC; cdr3_aa: CASSQDVATLETQYF
j_call: TRBJ2-3; d_call: TRBD2; clone_size: few; v_call: TRBV7-2; cdr3_nt: TGTGCCAGCAGCCTAGGACTAGCGGGAGGCAATGAGCAGTATTTT; cdr3_aa: CASSLGLAGGNEQYF
j_call: TRBJ2-5; d_call: -; clone_size: -; v_call: TRBV20-1; cdr3_nt: TGCAGTGCCGGGATTGGGGGGACCCAGTCCTTC; cdr3_aa: CSAGIGGTQSF
j_call: TRBJ2-5; d_call: TRBD1; clone_size: many; v_call: TRBV20-1; cdr3_nt: TGCAGTGCTAGAGCCCTTTCGACAGGGATGGAGACCCAGTACTTC; cdr3_aa: CSARALSTGMETQYF
j_call: TRBJ2-7; d_call: TRBD1; clone_size: many; v_call: TRBV3-1; cdr3_nt: TGTGCCAGTAGAAGGGGGCACACCTACGAGCAGTACTTC; cdr3_aa: CASRRGHTYEQYF
j_call: TRBJ1-2; d_call: -; clone_size: few; v_call: TRBV6-2/TRBV6-3; cdr3_nt: TGTGCCAGCAGTCACTCGAGGCGGCCCGGTAATGGCTACACCTTC; cdr3_aa: CASSHSRRPGNGYTF
j_call: TRBJ2-7; d_call: -; clone_size: many; v_call: TRBV6-6; cdr3_nt: TGTGCCAGCAACCCCATAAGAGGGTCCTACGAGCAGTACTTC; cdr3_aa: CASNPIRGSYEQYF
j_call: TRBJ1-1; d_call: TRBD1; clone_size: -; v_call: TRBV7-3; cdr3_nt: TGTGCCAGCAGCTTAACGGGCCGACAGGGGGCGAGGACTGAAGCTTTCTTT; cdr3_aa: CASSLTGRQGARTEAFF
j_call: TRBJ1-3; d_call: -; clone_size: many; v_call: TRBV30; cdr3_nt: TGTGCCTGGAGTGTAAAAGTAATTAACACCATATATTTT; cdr3_aa: CAWSVKVINTIYF
j_call: TRBJ2-1; d_call: -; clone_size: many; v_call: TRBV7-9; cdr3_nt: TGTGCCAGCAGATTAGGGGTTAATGAGCAGTTCTTC; cdr3_aa: CASRLGVNEQFF
j_call: TRBJ2-5; d_call: -; clone_size: -; v_call: TRBV5-1; cdr3_nt: TGCGCCAGCAGCTTGGTTGGCAGCCAAGACACCCAGTACTTC; cdr3_aa: CASSLVGSQDTQYF
j_call: TRBJ2-7; d_call: TRBD2; clone_size: many; v_call: TRBV9; cdr3_nt: TGTGCCAGCAGCGAGACCGGGGTAGCGGGAGCATTCTACGAGCAGTACTTC; cdr3_aa: CASSETGVAGAFYEQYF
j_call: TRBJ1-4; d_call: TRBD1; clone_size: many; v_call: TRBV9; cdr3_nt: TGTGCCAGCAGCGTAGGACAGGGGAATGAAAAACTGTTTTTT; cdr3_aa: CASSVGQGNEKLFF
j_call: TRBJ2-1; d_call: -; clone_size: many; v_call: TRBV30; cdr3_nt: TGTGCCTGGAGAGTTCTCACAGGGAATTTTGGTAATGAGCAGTTCTTC; cdr3_aa: CAWRVLTGNFGNEQFF
j_call: TRBJ1-6; d_call: -; clone_size: many; v_call: TRBV28; cdr3_nt: TGTGCCAGCAGTTCGTCTTCACCCCTCCACTTT; cdr3_aa: CASSSSSPLHF
j_call: TRBJ2-7; d_call: TRBD2; clone_size: many; v_call: TRBV18; cdr3_nt: TGTGCCAGCTCACAAGGGACTAGCGGGACCTCCTACGAGCAGTACTTC; cdr3_aa: CASSQGTSGTSYEQYF
j_call: TRBJ1-1; d_call: -; clone_size: few; v_call: TRBV6-5; cdr3_nt: TGTGCCAGCAGTTACGGCCGGAACACTGAAGCTTTCTTT; cdr3_aa: CASSYGRNTEAFF
j_call: TRBJ2-7; d_call: -; clone_size: many; v_call: TRBV18; cdr3_nt: TGTGCCAGCTCACCAGATTCGGGGAACCCCTCCGAGCAGTACTTC; cdr3_aa: CASSPDSGNPSEQYF